The rows below give T cell receptor beta chains drawn from one sample of a study of shared clonotypes between healthy human individuals. Clones were read by immunoSEQ multiplex PCR, and TCRdb kept only the in-frame ones, dropping some. Of roughly 590,000 clones in the sample, roughly 95% were seen once. Sequencing was done on a sample of naive CD8+ T cells sorted from blood. The receptors originated from a woman in her 30s in good health. CDR3s include the opening cysteine and the closing phenylalanine or tryptophan. The D gene is left open where the match is weak. Some rows mark clone size as missing; the rest say once, few, many or name a class of expanded clone.

-	TRBV5-6	TRBJ2-7	TRBD1	TGTGCCAGCAGCTTAGGGGGCCGCAGCTCCTACGAGCAGTACTTC	CASSLGGRSSYEQYF
-	TRBV28	TRBJ2-7	TRBD2	TGTGCCAGCAGTTTTTCGCGGGAGGGCGAACTACGAGGGCAGTACTTC	CASSFSREGELRGQYF
-	TRBV19	TRBJ2-7	-	TGTGCCAGTAGTACAGGGGGGACTTACTACGAGCAGTACTTC	CASSTGGTYYEQYF
-	TRBV6-6	TRBJ2-1	TRBD1	TGTGCCAGCAGGTCGACAGGGGATTTAGGTGAGCAGTTCTTC	CASRSTGDLGEQFF
-	TRBV4-1	TRBJ1-1	TRBD1	TGCGCCAGCAGCCAAGTAGCACAGGGGCGCGAAGCTTTCTTT	CASSQVAQGREAFF
-	TRBV21-1	TRBJ2-1	-	TGTGCCAGCAGCAAAGGACTAGCGGGAGTTCGTTACAATGAGCAGTTCTTC	CASSKGLAGVRYNEQFF
-	TRBV29-1	TRBJ2-1	-	TGCAGCGTTGAAGATTTAACATATGAGCAGTTCTTC	CSVEDLTYEQFF
-	TRBV27	TRBJ2-3	TRBD2	TGTGCCAGCAGTAACCGGTGGGCTAGCGGTTTTAGCACAGATACGCAGTATTTT	CASSNRWASGFSTDTQYF
once	TRBV28	TRBJ2-3	-	TGTGCCAGCAGATTCGACGGTCACCTCCGCACAGATACGCAGTATTTT	CASRFDGHLRTDTQYF
-	TRBV6-6	TRBJ2-7	TRBD1	TGTGCCAGCAGGATTACCGGGACAGGGTCCTACGAGCAGTACTTC	CASRITGTGSYEQYF
-	TRBV7-9	TRBJ2-1	-	TGTGCCAGCAGCCAAGGGACTCACCGGACCTACAATGAGCAGTTCTTC	CASSQGTHRTYNEQFF
-	TRBV7-3	TRBJ2-2	TRBD2	TGTGCCAGCAGCTCCCTTGGGGCAGCGGGAGTTTACACCGGGGAGCTGTTTTTT	CASSSLGAAGVYTGELFF
-	TRBV5-1	TRBJ2-4	-	TGCGCCAGCAGACTAGGGGATGTGGACAAAAACATTCAGTACTTC	CASRLGDVDKNIQYF
once	TRBV15	TRBJ2-1	TRBD2	TGTGCCACCACCAGCGGGAGAGGACTTTACAATGAGCAGTTCTTC	CATTSGRGLYNEQFF
-	TRBV27	TRBJ2-1	-	TGTGCCAGCAGTCCCAGGGGTGACAATGAGCAGTTCTTC	CASSPRGDNEQFF
-	TRBV2	TRBJ2-7	TRBD2	TGTGCCAGCCTAGCGGGAGACTACGAGCAGTACTTC	CASLAGDYEQYF